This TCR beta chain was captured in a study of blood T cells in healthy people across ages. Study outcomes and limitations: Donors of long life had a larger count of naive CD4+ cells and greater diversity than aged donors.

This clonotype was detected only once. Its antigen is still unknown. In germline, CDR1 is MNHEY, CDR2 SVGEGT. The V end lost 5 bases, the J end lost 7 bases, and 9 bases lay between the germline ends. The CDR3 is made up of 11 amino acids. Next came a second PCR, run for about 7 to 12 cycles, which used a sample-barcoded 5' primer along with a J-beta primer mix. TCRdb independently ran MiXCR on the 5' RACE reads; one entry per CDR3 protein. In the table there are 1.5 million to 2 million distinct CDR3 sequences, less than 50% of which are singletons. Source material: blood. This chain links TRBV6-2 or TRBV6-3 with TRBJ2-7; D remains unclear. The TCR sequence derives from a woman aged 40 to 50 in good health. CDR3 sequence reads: CASSPYQEQYF. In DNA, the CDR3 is TGTGCCAGCAGTCCCTATCAGGAGCAGTACTTC.